Following are 15 T cell receptor beta chains from one sample sequenced in a study of blood T cell repertoires in COVID-19. Repertoires were generated with immunoSEQ multiplex PCR, while TCRdb's copy carries only in-frame clones and drops some. The sample contains about 150,000 clones, 88% of which appear only once. Sequencing was carried out using peripheral blood. The source of these receptors is a man in his fifties or sixties who had recovered from COVID-19.

The table lists this clone with a few counts. This chain links TRBV9 with TRBJ1-2; D perhaps matches TRBD1 (5 bases). The CDR3 covers 14 residues. V was shortened by 8 bases and J by 6 bases, with 20 bases between the two germline ends. CDR1 and CDR2 (germline): SGDLS, YYNGEE. Here the CDR3 reads CASGLGLTGDGYTF. In DNA form, the CDR3 reads TGTGCCAGTGGGTTGGGACTGACGGGGGATGGCTACACCTTC. Together with reference TRBV9 and TRBJ1-2, the CDR3 gives the full variable domain: DSGVTQTPKHLITATGQRVTLRCSPRSGDLSVYWYQQSLDQGLQFLIQYYNGEERAKGNILERFSAQQFPDLHSELNLSSLELGDSALYFCASGLGLTGDGYTFGSGTRLTVV.

The CDR3 DNA follows: TGTGCCAGCAGCCTACAGGCGGTTGAAGCTTTCTTT. It encodes CASSLQAVEAFF. This chain joins TRBV14 and TRBJ1-1; D is possibly TRBD1 (5 bases). In germline, CDR1 is SGHDN, CDR2 FVKESK. The CDR3 runs 12 residues. V was cut by 4 bases and J by 7 bases, with 10 bases left in between.

This chain joins TRBV14 and TRBJ2-5, with 8 positions matching TRBD1. The J segment lost 4 bases and the V segment lost 1 base, leaving 5 bases of the junction unmatched. Germline loops: CDR1 SGHDN, CDR2 FVKESK. This CDR3 is built from 15 residues. CDR3 DNA sequence: TGTGCCAGCAGCCAAGGTCAGGGGGCAGGAGAGACCCAGTACTTC. It is translated as CASSQGQGAGETQYF.

As for this clone: The sample has other DNA sequences that encode this CDR3 too. The chain uses TRBV27 and TRBJ2-3; D not certain. This CDR3 is 13 amino acids long. Per germline, CDR1 MNHEY and CDR2 SMNVEV (reference sequence). V was pared by 2 bases and J by 1 base, with 4 bases between. The CDR3 DNA sequence: TGTGCCAGCAGTTTACTAGGCACAGATACGCAGTATTTT. It specifies CASSLLGTDTQYF.

This clone is a singleton in its sample. The V and J genes are TRBV30 and TRBJ2-3; possible D gene TRBD1, 6 bases. Germline V gene data show CDR1 as GTSNPN and CDR2 as SVGIG (reference sequence). CDR3 length equals 16 residues. V was cut by 0 bases and J by 6 bases, with 19 bases left in between. The CDR3 here is CAWSVGDILWGDTQYF. CDR3 bases: TGTGCCTGGAGTGTGGGGGACATTCTATGGGGGGATACGCAGTATTTT.

V is TRBV7-6 and J is TRBJ2-3; possibly TRBD2 for D (5 bases). Germline loops: CDR1 SGHVS, CDR2 FNYEAQ. CDR3 size: 16 residues. Trimming stripped 0 bases from V and 1 base from J, with 11 bases between. CDR3 residues: CASSLAAAGGTDTQYF. In DNA form, the CDR3 reads TGTGCCAGCAGCTTAGCGGCAGCCGGGGGCACAGATACGCAGTATTTT.

The chain combines TRBV6-2 or TRBV6-3 with TRBJ2-7; weak D call: TRBD1 (6 bases). The CDR3 length is 16 residues. V lost 2 bases, J lost 0 bases, and 14 bases lay in between. The germline gives CDR1 MNHEY, CDR2 SVGEGT. In nucleotides, the CDR3 is TGTGCCAGCAGTTACCCCAGAGACAGGAACTCCTACGAGCAGTACTTC. It yields the protein CASSYPRDRNSYEQYF.

V is TRBV7-3 and J is TRBJ1-2; D might be TRBD1 (6 bases). Deletions cut 4 bases from V and 0 bases from J, with 15 bases between. Germline V lookup: CDR1 SGHTA, CDR2 FQGTGA. The CDR3 runs to 16 residues. The CDR3 DNA reads TGTGCCAGCAGCTCACAGGGTACTCCGGCTAACTATGGCTACACCTTC. Amino acids: CASSSQGTPANYGYTF.

This clone is a singleton in its sample. The chain has TRBV13 and TRBJ2-3, with 12 bases fitting TRBD2. The CDR3 has 18 amino acids. J lost 0 bases, V lost 5 bases, and 9 bases had no gene match. CDR1 PRHDT and CDR2 FYEKMQ come from the germline V gene (reference sequence). The DNA for the CDR3 is TGTGCCAGCAGCAAAACTAGCGGGGGGACCTCTAGCACAGATACGCAGTATTTT. Amino acid sequence: CASSKTSGGTSSTDTQYF.

V usage is TRBV15 and J usage is TRBJ2-7; D perhaps matches TRBD1 (5 bases). The germline V and J ends were trimmed by 0 bases and 5 bases, with 11 bases remaining between them. This CDR3 has 14 amino acids. Germline V CDR1 and CDR2: LNHNV, YYDKDF (reference sequence). CDR3 nucleotides: TGTGCCACCAGCAGAGATTTTAGGGGAAACGAGCAGTACTTC. It specifies CATSRDFRGNEQYF.

The chain is built from TRBV23-1 and TRBJ2-2, with 9 bases that match TRBD2. TRBV23-1 is designated an ORF whose function remains uncertain. This CDR3 is 19 amino acids long. Losses at the gene ends were 3 bases for V and 0 bases for J; bases not matched to a gene: 11. The CDR3 DNA reads TGCGCCAGCAGTCACCCCGGGACTAGCCGTCTCGCGAACACCGGGGAGCTGTTTTTT. It is translated as CASSHPGTSRLANTGELFF.

The CDR3 sequence: CASSPGLLEDNEQFF. Written as DNA, the CDR3 is TGCGCCAGCAGCCCGGGTCTACTGGAAGACAATGAGCAGTTCTTC. The chain couples TRBV4-3 to TRBJ2-1, with D unresolved. With 4 bases removed from V and 5 bases from J, the gap between germline ends came to 15 bases. This CDR3 is 15 amino acids long. CDR1 and CDR2 from the germline V gene are LGHNA and YSLEER.

This clone was observed a handful of times. The chain has TRBV7-9 and TRBJ1-6; weak D call: TRBD1 (6 bases). This CDR3 has 15 amino acids. Germline V gene sequence: CDR1 SEHNR, CDR2 FQNEAQ (reference sequence). V was cut by 1 base and J by 7 bases, with 11 bases left in between. This CDR3 reads CASSLGRGINSPLHF. The CDR3, as DNA: TGTGCCAGCAGCTTAGGCAGGGGTATCAATTCACCCCTCCACTTT.

This chain joins TRBV19 and TRBJ2-7, with D perhaps TRBD1 (6 bases). This CDR3 is 14 amino acids long. V lost 1 base and J 3 bases, leaving 10 bases between the germline ends. Germline CDR1 and CDR2: LNHDA and SQIVND (reference sequence). The CDR3 loop reads CASSIGGDNYEQYF. CDR3 sequence (DNA): TGTGCCAGTAGTATAGGAGGGGACAACTACGAGCAGTACTTC.

A single count supports this clone. This chain joins TRBV28 and TRBJ2-7; D possibly corresponds to TRBD2 (6 bases). From germline, CDR1 is MDHEN and CDR2 SYDVKM. The CDR3 is 18 residues long. V was clipped by 5 bases and J by 1 base, with 24 bases between them. The CDR3 loop is CASSPRGGPGGNSYEQYF. CDR3 DNA: TGTGCCAGCAGTCCCAGAGGAGGGCCTGGCGGGAATTCCTACGAGCAGTACTTC.